Given below is one T cell receptor beta chain in context. Its target antigen remains unknown. Base-call qualities are not available, and no considerably larger clone is one nucleotide away. Every donor was a healthy Caucasian. The researchers also sequenced three unrelated adults who were not twins: a male aged 18 to 29, a male aged 50 to 59, and a female aged 50 to 59. Using Miltenyi CD45RO+ enrichment and human naive T-cell isolation kits, memory (CD45RO+) and naive T cells were isolated from PBMC. Library preparation was by 5' RACE. Sequencing took place on an Illumina HiSeq 2000. Template switching added a universal primer binding site, and the final cDNA carried a unique molecular identifier that allowed TCR cDNA molecules to be counted accurately. Specific primers in the conserved constant-segment region were used to synthesize first-strand cDNA for TCR alpha and beta chains. To control for contamination, each cDNA library was double barcoded with a SMART-Mk sample barcode plus Illumina barcodes. TruSeq adapter sequences, together with Illumina sample barcodes, were added in two successive PCR steps. The TCR alpha and beta cDNA libraries were sequenced on the Illumina HiSeq platform using custom primers. As for the original processing: Unique molecular identifiers were extracted from raw reads with MiGEC, and CDR3 positions were determined with MiXCR. For each individual, recombination models were inferred using an EM algorithm with the repgenHMM and IGoR tools. Shared clonotype analysis was performed with the tcR package in R, normalizing sharing by the product of cloneset sizes. Out-of-frame nonproductive sequences were analyzed to study raw recombination free of thymic and clonal selection effects. Using fastp trimming at Q25 and MiXCR clonotype assembly, TCRdb reanalyzed the public sequencing data and kept in-frame beta chains. Duplicate CDR3 protein sequences are folded into a single record with the most common DNA and genes. TCRdb assigned the V and J calls; the authors' analysis was not used. This sample comprises hundreds of thousands of distinct CDR3 sequences, around 5.7% of them detected only once. The ten top clones hold 1.5% to 2% of the sample.

From a lookup of the germline V gene, CDR1 and CDR2 are SGHDN and FVKESK. V is shortened by 7 bases, J by 5 bases, and the region joining them spans 14 bases. Its CDR3 holds 13 amino acids, cysteine through phenylalanine. Of the read, only the CDR3 DNA is kept; its 39 bases are in frame from base 1. The entry originates in a study of identical twins (dated by TCRdb to about 2016). As for the study more broadly: TCR alpha and beta repertoires from monozygotic twins, unrelated adults of various ages and cord blood were deep-sequenced to test whether fetal clonotypes persist. To rule out contamination, the twin experiments were replicated at different times with different library preparation protocols. General findings and caveats noted by the study authors: Excess twin sharing in beta out-of-frame sequences was weaker because fewer shared sequences lowered the signal-to-noise ratio. Zero-insertion analyses could be partly confounded by invariant T cells such as MAIT and iNKT, though diverse VJ usage argued against such confounding for most clonotypes. Because the same donors could not be followed over many years, the conclusions depended on cross-sectional statistical analysis. In monozygotic twins, out-of-frame TCR alpha sharing was systematically underestimated by recombination models, although the models agreed with sharing between unrelated individuals. Out-of-frame TCR alpha sequences shared between twins showed an excess of low generation-probability sequences compared with coincidental sharing between unrelated individuals. Abundant cord blood beta clonotypes carried fewer insertions; young adult naive repertoires showed a weaker similar trend, while memory repertoires showed none.

The clonotype was recovered from a man younger than 35 in good health. The chain is made from TRBV14 and TRBJ1-1, with a weak D call of TRBD1 (5 bases match). The specimen was naive T cells sorted from blood. The sample's cell subset or site, from its label and the paper: cells isolated with a human naive T-cell isolation kit. Read as DNA, the sequence is TGTGCCAGCAATTACGGAGAGGGGACTGAAGCTTTCTTT. The translation is CASNYGEGTEAFF.